Each of the 3 T cell receptor beta chains below was sequenced from the same sample in a study of cytomegalovirus exposure and HLA in healthy donors. The PCR had 60 Vbeta and 13 Jbeta primers. Profiled with immunoSEQ multiplex PCR; TCRdb holds only in-frame clones, not every one. This sample carries some 64,000 clones, with roughly 1.7% going to the ten biggest clones. Sequencing input: PBMCs. The receptors were sampled from a woman in her twenties or thirties in good health and CMV-seronegative.

V usage is TRBV7-9 and J usage is TRBJ2-7; maybe TRBD1 (6 bases). Trimming pared 5 bases from V and 4 bases from J, leaving 18 bases between. The CDR3 consists of 15 residues. Germline CDR1 reads SEHNR; CDR2 reads FQNEAQ (reference sequence). The CDR3 sequence: CASSQADRGAYEQYF. Written as DNA, the CDR3 is TGTGCCAGCAGCCAGGCGGACAGAGGGGCTTACGAGCAGTACTTC.

V gene TRBV30 combines with J gene TRBJ2-1, with D tentatively TRBD2 (6 bases). This CDR3 has 12 residues. Germline CDR1 and CDR2: GTSNPN and SVGIG (reference sequence). V gave up 0 bases and J gave up 8 bases, with 8 bases separating them. The CDR3 nucleotides are TGTGCCTGGAGTGTGAGGAGGGATGAGCAGTTCTTC. This encodes CAWSVRRDEQFF.

CDR3 in DNA: TGCGCCAGCAGCCATGGGGACAGGGAGTTTACTGAAGCTTTCTTT. This translates into CASSHGDREFTEAFF. This chain links TRBV4-1 with TRBJ1-1, with TRBD1 matching over 9 bases. CDR1 is MGHRA and CDR2 is YSYEKL in the germline V gene. V shed 3 bases and J 5 bases; nucleotides not matched to a gene: 7. The CDR3 spans 15 residues.